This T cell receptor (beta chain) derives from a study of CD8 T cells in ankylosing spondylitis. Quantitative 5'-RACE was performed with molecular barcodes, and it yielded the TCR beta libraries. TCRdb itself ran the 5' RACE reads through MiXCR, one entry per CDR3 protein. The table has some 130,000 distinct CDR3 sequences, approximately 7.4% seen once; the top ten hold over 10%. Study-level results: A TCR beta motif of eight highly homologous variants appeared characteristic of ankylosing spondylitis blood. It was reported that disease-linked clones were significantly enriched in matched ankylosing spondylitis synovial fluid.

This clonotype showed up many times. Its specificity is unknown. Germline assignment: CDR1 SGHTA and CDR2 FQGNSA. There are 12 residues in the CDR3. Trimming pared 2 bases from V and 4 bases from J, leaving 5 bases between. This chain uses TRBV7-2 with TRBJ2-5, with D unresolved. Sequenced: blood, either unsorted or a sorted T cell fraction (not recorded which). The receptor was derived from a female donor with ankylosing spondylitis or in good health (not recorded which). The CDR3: CASSLLLETQYF. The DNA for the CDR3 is TGTGCCAGCAGCTTATTACTAGAGACCCAGTACTTC.